This T cell receptor (beta chain) was sequenced during a study of early T cells in non-severe SARS-CoV-2 infection. Overall study context: Investigators sequenced bulk RNA drawn from unsorted whole blood, and chains remained unpaired.

This CDR3 is built from 15 residues. With V trimmed by 2 bases and J by 0 bases, 3 bases remained unmatched. Germline values: CDR1 LNHDA, CDR2 SQIVND (reference sequence). This clonotype was recorded many times. TCRdb ran MiXCR on the 5' RACE reads and lists one entry per CDR3 protein. Of 29,000 or so distinct CDR3 sequences in the sample, about 4.6% were seen once. The chain combines TRBV19 with TRBJ1-1; TRBD1 matches at 7 bases. The sequence came from an adult who was a healthcare worker with PCR-confirmed SARS-CoV-2 infection or an uninfected control (not recorded which). The sample consisted of whole blood. For the CDR3, the DNA is TGTGCCAGTAGTATACAGGGACAGCTGAACACTGAAGCTTTCTTT. This codes for CASSIQGQLNTEAFF.